Listed here are 11 T cell receptor beta chains from one sample, sequenced in a study of post-analysis software for immune sequencing data. Study results and caveats: About 5 TRBV segments, including TRBV5-6, TRBV5-1 and TRBV20-1, were more frequent in patients than controls.

Tagging with unique molecular identifiers was a feature of the TCR beta cDNA libraries. TCRdb independently ran MiXCR on the PCR reads; one entry per CDR3 protein. The sample shows 180,000 or so distinct CDR3 sequences, approximately 29% of them seen only once. These receptors are not linked to any known antigen. Sequencing was carried out using blood. These receptor sequences come from a girl under 18 with multiple sclerosis.

This clonotype was detected many times. V usage is TRBV7-3 and J usage is TRBJ2-3; TRBD2 matches 7 bases. J was trimmed by 6 bases and V by 6 bases; bases with no gene match: 3. This CDR3 spans 12 amino acids. Germline V gene data show CDR1 as SGHTA and CDR2 as FQGTGA. CDR3 in amino acids: CASSARGDTQYF. CDR3 bases: TGTGCCAGCAGTGCGCGGGGGGATACGCAGTATTTT.

In this sample, this clonotype turned up a few times. The chain links TRBV4-1 to TRBJ1-1, with a weak D call TRBD1 (5 bases). Germline V gives CDR1 MGHRA, CDR2 YSYEKL. V was pared by 0 bases and J by 1 base, with 15 bases between. The CDR3 covers 17 residues. The CDR3 bases are TGCGCCAGCAGCCAAGAGGGATGGCAGGGTGAGAACACTGAAGCTTTCTTT. This translates into CASSQEGWQGENTEAFF.

The V and J genes are TRBV2 and TRBJ2-3; 10 bases fit TRBD2. This CDR3 spans 15 amino acids. Losses at the gene ends were 8 bases for V and 7 bases for J; bases not matched to a gene: 12. The germline gives CDR1 SNHLY, CDR2 FYNNEI. The CDR3 sequence is CASRAGTSVGNTQYF. CDR3 bases: TGTGCCAGCCGAGCCGGGACTAGCGTCGGGAATACGCAGTATTTT.

Only a few counts were recorded for this clonotype. The chain is built from TRBV2 and TRBJ2-7; D unresolved. CDR3 size: 16 residues. Trimming shortened V by 6 bases and J by 0 bases, and 18 bases separated the two germline ends. Germline CDR1 SNHLY, CDR2 FYNNEI. The CDR3 coding sequence is TGTGCCAGCAGCCCAGGACCTACGATAAACTCCTACGAGCAGTACTTC. It is translated as CASSPGPTINSYEQYF.

V is TRBV29-1 and J is TRBJ1-1; D uncertain. The CDR3 contains 15 residues. Germline CDR1 reads SQVTM; CDR2 reads ANQGSEA. V was shortened by 6 bases and J by 0 bases, with 17 bases between the two germline ends. CDR3 nucleotides: TGCAGCGTCTCTGGAGGATGGGGTATGAACACTGAAGCTTTCTTT. Translating gives CSVSGGWGMNTEAFF. Full variable domain (remainder filled in from reference TRBV29-1 and TRBJ1-1): SAVISQKPSRDICQRGTSLTIQCQVDSQVTMMFWYRQQPGQSLTLIATANQGSEATYESGFVIDKFPISRPNLTFSTLTVSNMSPEDSSIYLCSVSGGWGMNTEAFFGQGTRLTVV.

The chain recombines TRBV6-5 with TRBJ1-6, with D possibly being TRBD1 (5 bases). This CDR3 has 16 residues. With 6 bases removed from V and 2 bases from J, the gap between germline ends came to 14 bases. Germline CDR1 MNHEY, CDR2 SVGAGI. In DNA, the CDR3 is TGTGCCAGCAGAAAGACCGTGACAGCCTATAATTCACCCCTCCACTTT. Protein: CASRKTVTAYNSPLHF.

On this clonotype: This may stem from a read error, because a much larger clone lies one nucleotide away. The V call is TRBV5-1, the J call TRBJ2-1, with D perhaps TRBD1 (5 bases). The CDR3 is 15 residues long. V was shortened by 4 bases and J by 7 bases, with 18 bases between the two germline ends. Germline loops: CDR1 SGHRS, CDR2 YFSETQ. The CDR3 reads CASSPAMMGRNEQFF. The CDR3 DNA sequence: TGCGCCAGCAGCCCGGCGATGATGGGGCGGAATGAGCAGTTCTTC.

This clonotype was detected only a few times. This sequence joins TRBV6-5 and TRBJ1-5, with D perhaps TRBD1 (6 bases). CDR1 MNHEY and CDR2 SVGAGI come from the germline V gene. V lost 7 bases to trimming and J lost 2 bases, with 15 bases between them. The length of the CDR3 is 15 residues. Here the CDR3 reads CASKRTGSGNQPQHF. CDR3 nucleotide sequence: TGTGCCAGCAAGAGAACAGGGTCTGGCAATCAGCCCCAGCATTTT.

The chain has TRBV11-2 and TRBJ2-7; D not resolved. CDR3 size: 12 residues. The germline V and J ends were trimmed by 3 bases and 5 bases, with 8 bases remaining between them. Germline lookup yields CDR1 SGHAT and CDR2 FQNNGV. CDR3 bases: TGTGCCAGCAGCTTCGTTCGGGACGAGCAGTACTTC. Protein product: CASSFVRDEQYF.

The CDR3 protein is CAFTEDGLINQPQHF. The CDR3 DNA is TGTGCCTTCACGGAAGACGGGCTAATCAATCAGCCCCAGCATTTT. This chain uses TRBV30 with TRBJ1-5; D uncertain. Germline CDR1 and CDR2: GTSNPN and SVGIG (reference sequence). The CDR3 loop spans 15 amino acids. V was pared by 7 bases and J by 3 bases, with 19 bases between.

This clonotype came up many times. The V and J genes are TRBV2 and TRBJ2-3, with D unclear. V was pared by 3 bases and J by 6 bases, with 7 bases between. Germline CDR1 and CDR2: SNHLY and FYNNEI. This CDR3 spans 12 amino acids. Here the CDR3 reads CASSEVTDTQYF. The CDR3 DNA reads as TGTGCCAGCAGTGAGGTAACGGATACGCAGTATTTT.